The source of this TCR beta chain is a study of T cells in Graves' hyperthyroidism and ophthalmopathy. Study details: Peripheral blood samples were taken at initial diagnosis, prior to any treatment.

CDR3 length equals 12 residues. Germline CDR1 reads SEHNR; CDR2 reads FQNEAQ (reference sequence). V was shortened by 5 bases and J by 8 bases, with 12 bases between the two germline ends. In this sample, this clonotype turned up many times. Uncontrolled infection, other autoimmune disease, pregnancy or lactation barred patients from enrollment. The CDR3 regions of TCR beta were amplified from RNA transcripts. Carried out on the TCR CDR3, a first-round RT-PCR used the HTBI primer set. In TCRdb, the multiplex PCR reads were re-called with MiXCR into one record per CDR3 protein. The sample lists hundreds of thousands of distinct CDR3 sequences; approximately 40% were seen once.

Sequenced sample: blood. This rearrangement joins TRBV7-9 to TRBJ1-2; D possibly corresponds to TRBD1 (5 bases). This receptor was identified in a woman between 40 and 55 years old with Graves' hyperthyroidism. The CDR3 DNA reads TGTGCCAGCAGCCAGACGGGGGACGGCTACACCTTC. Translation: CASSQTGDGYTF. The whole variable domain, remainder taken from reference TRBV7-9 and TRBJ1-2, is DTGVSQNPRHKITKRGQNVTFRCDPISEHNRLYWYRQTLGQGPEFLTYFQNEAQLEKSRLLSDRFSAERPKGSFSTLEIQRTEQGDSAMYLCASSQTGDGYTFGSGTRLTVV.